Detailed here is one T cell receptor (beta chain). Antigen: not known. Given a much more abundant clone one base away, this may be a read error. The time point: newly diagnosed GD, antithyroid drugs for less than 3 months. Isolated PBMC RNA provided the starting material for the TCR library. Germline values: CDR1 SGHRS, CDR2 YFSETQ. The CDR3 extends over 15 amino acids. The V gene lost 2 bases and the J gene lost 2 bases, with 11 bases spanning the gap. The data originate from a study of regulatory T cells in long-lasting Graves disease. Study-wide points: Lower TCR diversity characterized persistent Graves' patients relative to newly diagnosed patients.

With iRepertoire HTBI primers and Arm-PCR of CDR3 regions, TCR beta libraries were built. Original methodology: Samples collectively showed 62 TRBV and about 15 TRBJ segments. TCRdb fed the multiplex PCR reads into MiXCR, producing one record per CDR3 protein. In this record, the V and J calls reflect TCRdb's handling and not the investigators' own analysis. Altogether roughly 610,000 distinct CDR3 sequences are present, about 15% being singletons, with the ten largest covering 12%. These data are also associated with another study on T cells in Graves' hyperthyroidism and ophthalmopathy.

This rearrangement joins TRBV5-1 to TRBJ2-1, with D perhaps assigned TRBD1 or TRBD2 (5 bases each). This TCR was sampled from a man aged 18 to 29 with Graves disease. Sequencing used peripheral blood mononuclear cells (PBMCs), obtained at new diagnosis, from a patient treated with antithyroid drugs. The chain's CDR3 is CASSLESGPYNEQFF. The CDR3 coding sequence is TGCGCCAGCAGCTTAGAATCGGGGCCCTACAATGAGCAGTTCTTC.